This T cell receptor beta chain was sequenced in a study of cytomegalovirus exposure and HLA in healthy donors. PCR was performed using 60 Vbeta and 13 Jbeta primers. This table comes from immunoSEQ multiplex PCR, and its TCRdb copy is limited to in-frame clones, with some not included. Here the sample table reports around 100,000 clones. The junction had 5 bases not matched to a gene; V was cut back by 4 bases and J by 3 bases. Germline V gene sequence: CDR1 SGHTA, CDR2 FQGNSA. CDR3 length equals 14 residues. Sequenced sample: PBMCs. The rearrangement joins TRBV7-2 to TRBJ1-1; 7 bases fit TRBD1. This sequence originates from a young man in good health and CMV-seronegative. CDR3 amino acids: CASSSQGGHTEAFF. Written as DNA, the CDR3 is TGTGCCAGCAGCTCCCAGGGGGGCCACACTGAAGCTTTCTTT.